This T cell receptor (beta chain) was documented in a study of glioma-infiltrating T cells after dendritic cell vaccination. Study-wide background: Three intradermal dendritic cell vaccine injections were given every two weeks.

Trimming cost V 6 bases and J 4 bases; bases outside gene matches: 8. CDR3 length: 15 residues. Looked up from germline, CDR1 is SGDLS and CDR2 is YYNGEE. The repertoire was sequenced with immunoSEQ multiplex PCR; TCRdb's copy has only in-frame clones and lacks some. The sample lists more than 95,000 clones, roughly 79% occurring once. The material sequenced was blood, taken before dendritic cell vaccination. This chain links TRBV9 with TRBJ1-3, with TRBD1 identical over 9 bases. The sequence was obtained from a human donor with glioblastoma. The CDR3 spells CASTRTGENGNTIYF. The CDR3 DNA reads as TGTGCCAGCACCAGGACAGGGGAGAACGGAAACACCATATATTTT.